The 17 T cell receptor beta chains given below trace back to one sample, sequenced in a study of molecular identifiers for immune sequencing clone quantification. TCRdb re-analysed the PCR reads in MiXCR, keeping a single row per CDR3 protein. The repertoire holds roughly 630,000 distinct CDR3 sequences, with roughly 23% as singletons. The material sequenced was naive CD8+ T cells from blood, with Jurkat cell RNA spiked in. As for subset: FACS-sorted CD8+CD4-CCR7+CD45RA+ naive T cells. The receptors here all came from a human donor in good health. Some libraries in this study had Jurkat cell RNA spiked in.

This clonotype was seen many times. The chain employs TRBV7-2 and TRBJ2-1, with D possibly TRBD2 on 6 matching bases. V dropped 3 bases and J dropped 4 bases, with 25 bases sitting between them. The length of the CDR3 is 19 residues. The germline V gene encodes CDR1 SGHTA and CDR2 FQGNSA. CDR3 DNA sequence: TGTGCCAGCAGCTTTTTGTCGGCCCCGGGAGTAGGGGAGTACAATGAGCAGTTCTTC. Residues: CASSFLSAPGVGEYNEQFF. Full variable domain (outside the CDR3, taken from reference TRBV7-2 and TRBJ2-1): GAGVSQSPSNKVTEKGKDVELRCDPISGHTALYWYRQSLGQGLEFLIYFQGNSAPDKSGLPSDRFSAERTGGSVSTLTIQRTQQEDSAVYLCASSFLSAPGVGEYNEQFFGPGTRLTVL.

The chain joins TRBV5-4 to TRBJ2-1; TRBD1 might be the D (6 bases). Germline V gene data show CDR1 as SGHNT and CDR2 as YYREEE (reference sequence). The V end lost 0 bases, the J end lost 7 bases, and 14 bases lay between the germline ends. This CDR3 has 15 residues. Here the CDR3 DNA reads TGTGCCAGCAGCTTGGGGGACGGACAGATTAATGAGCAGTTCTTC. It translates to CASSLGDGQINEQFF.

The chain has TRBV11-2 and TRBJ1-4; D might be TRBD1 (5 bases). The CDR3 contains 13 residues. In germline, CDR1 is SGHAT, CDR2 FQNNGV. V was pared by 4 bases and J by 8 bases, with 11 bases between. The CDR3 DNA reads TGTGCCAGCAGCTCCGGGACGGGGGAAAAACTGTTTTTT. Amino acids: CASSSGTGEKLFF.

A word on this clonotype: It may be a read error: a sequence one base away is much more abundant. This CDR3 reads CASSPTGNTTYF. Written as DNA, the CDR3 is TGCGCCAGCAGCCCAACAGGAAACACCACATATTTT. The chain carries TRBV4-1 and TRBJ1-3; TRBD1 might be the D (5 bases). The germline V gene has CDR1 MGHRA and CDR2 YSYEKL. The CDR3 is 12 amino acids.

Comments on this clonotype: A read error may be the cause here, since a much bigger clone is one base away. The chain has TRBV4-3 and TRBJ1-2; D may be TRBD1 (6 bases). The CDR3 sequence is 16 residues long. V was shortened by 0 bases and J by 4 bases, with 15 bases between the two germline ends. CDR1 and CDR2 from the germline V gene are LGHNA and YSLEER. Here the CDR3 DNA reads TGCGCCAGCAGCCAAGATCTTACAGGGATGACCTATGGCTACACCTTC. It encodes CASSQDLTGMTYGYTF.

This clonotype was picked up many times. At one of its ends the junction is not consistent with the germline gene, which may arise from a read error. This chain links TRBV27 with TRBJ2-7; D not resolved. The CDR3 runs 12 residues. CDR1 and CDR2 (germline): MNHEY, SMNVEV (reference sequence). CDR3 coding DNA: TGCGCCAGCAGCTTATCCGGGCACGAGCAGTACTTC. Protein product: CASSLSGHEQYF.

This clonotype has at least ten counts. The chain carries TRBV27 and TRBJ2-1; 15 bases match TRBD2. V shed 10 bases, J shed 9 bases, and the junction held 4 bases outside the gene matches. This CDR3 is 13 amino acids long. The germline V gene has CDR1 MNHEY and CDR2 SMNVEV (reference sequence). CDR3 nucleotide sequence: TGTGCCACCGGACTAGCGGGAGGGGCTGAGCAGTTCTTC. It is translated as CATGLAGGAEQFF.

Comments on this clonotype: The CDR3 end shows no conserved phenylalanine or tryptophan, and so a read error is likely. This chain uses TRBV6-6 with TRBJ2-1; D is perhaps TRBD1 (5 bases). Trimming took off 2 bases at V and 8 bases at J, with 25 bases between the two ends. The CDR3 consists of 18 residues. Germline CDR1 MNHNY, CDR2 SVGAGI (reference sequence). The CDR3 DNA follows: TGTGCCAGCAGTTACACTTCACAGGTGACGTCCATTATCGATGAGCAGTTCTCC. Its translation: CASSYTSQVTSIIDEQFS.

This clonotype was picked up many times. The chain joins TRBV5-6 to TRBJ2-3, with no clear D. The ends were cut back, 3 bases at V and 1 base at J, with 3 bases in the middle. Germline CDR1 is SGHDT and CDR2 is YYEEEE. This CDR3 has 12 amino acids. The CDR3 sequence: CASSWGTDTQYF. In nucleotides, the CDR3 is TGTGCCAGCAGCTGGGGCACAGATACGCAGTATTTT.

A note on this clonotype: A read error is possible here, since a much larger clone lies one base away. As DNA, the CDR3 is TGTGCCAGCGGTTTGGCAGGGGGGGTAAATCAGCCCCAGCATTTT. This sequence encodes CASGLAGGVNQPQHF. This chain connects TRBV28 to TRBJ1-5, with TRBD1 identical over 7 bases. Germline CDR1 reads MDHEN; CDR2 reads SYDVKM. The CDR3 totals 15 residues. Supplemented by reference TRBV28 and TRBJ1-5, the full variable domain reads DVKVTQSSRYLVKRTGEKVFLECVQDMDHENMFWYRQDPGLGLRLIYFSYDVKMKEKGDIPEGYSVSREKKERFSLILESASTNQTSMYLCASGLAGGVNQPQHFGDGTRLSIL.

Notes on this clonotype: The junction shows a germline mismatch at one end, possibly a read error. V usage is TRBV29-1 and J usage is TRBJ2-7, with D unresolved. This CDR3 comprises 12 residues. Germline CDR1 SQVTM, CDR2 ANQGSEA. The CDR3 nucleotides read TGCAGCGTTACAGTTGTCAAGTCCGAGCCGTCCTTC. Its protein product is CSVTVVKSEPSF.

The chain couples TRBV12-3 or TRBV12-4 to TRBJ2-7; 8 bases map to TRBD1. The junction had 8 bases not matched to a gene; V was cut back by 3 bases and J by 4 bases. The CDR3 contains 15 residues. The DNA for the CDR3 is TGTGCCAGCAGTTTCAGGGTGACAGGGGAGTACGAGCAGTACTTC. Protein sequence: CASSFRVTGEYEQYF.

This clonotype occurred a few times. The V gene is TRBV7-2, the J gene TRBJ2-7; D not certain. CDR1 SGHTA and CDR2 FQGNSA come from the germline V gene. V shed 2 bases and J shed 5 bases, with 7 bases lying between them. CDR3 length: 12 residues. The CDR3 spells CASSLYSNEQYF. CDR3 nucleotide sequence: TGTGCCAGCAGCTTATATAGTAACGAGCAGTACTTC.

The chain recombines TRBV27 with TRBJ2-3, with D hard to call. The ends were cut back, 5 bases at V and 5 bases at J, with 8 bases in the middle. This CDR3 region has 12 residues. Germline loops: CDR1 MNHEY, CDR2 SMNVEV (reference sequence). CDR3 nucleotides: TGTGCCAGCAGTCCCCGACAAGATACGCAGTATTTT. Protein sequence: CASSPRQDTQYF.

As to this clonotype: A much larger clone lies one base from this, so it may be a read error. The chain carries TRBV14 and TRBJ2-3; D is undetermined. Germline V gene sequence: CDR1 SGHDN, CDR2 FVKESK. Between the trimmed V and J ends, which lost 0 bases and 4 bases, there was a span of 14 bases. The CDR3 is 16 amino acids. DNA for the CDR3: TGTGCCAGCAGCCAAGAATATATAGGGTACTCAGATACGCAGTATTTT. Translated: CASSQEYIGYSDTQYF.

The chain carries TRBV20-1 and TRBJ2-1, with a possible D match to TRBD2 (6 bases). CDR1 is DFQATT, CDR2 SNEGSKA, per germline (reference sequence). The CDR3 spans 12 residues. CDR3 coding DNA: TGCAGCGTAACGGGGGACGGCAATGAGCAGTTCTTC. Translating it yields CSVTGDGNEQFF.

V usage is TRBV19 and J usage is TRBJ1-1; TRBD1 matches at 9 bases. CDR3 length: 17 residues. The junction had 12 bases not matched to a gene; V was cut back by 5 bases and J by 2 bases. CDR1 is LNHDA and CDR2 is SQIVND in the germline V gene (reference sequence). DNA of the CDR3: TGTGCCAGTAGTCTTACAGGGGGCTTACCCGTAAACACTGAAGCTTTCTTT. The encoded protein is CASSLTGGLPVNTEAFF. Drawing the rest from reference TRBV19 and TRBJ1-1, the complete variable domain is DGGITQSPKYLFRKEGQNVTLSCEQNLNHDAMYWYRQDPGQGLRLIYYSQIVNDFQKGDIAEGYSVSREKKESFPLTVTSAQKNPTAFYLCASSLTGGLPVNTEAFFGQGTRLTVV.